This TCR beta chain was identified during a study of early T cells in non-severe SARS-CoV-2 infection. Study-wide context: Chains stayed unpaired after sequencing of bulk RNA from unsorted whole blood. Broader study findings: VDJdb matching, biased toward anti-spike CD8 responses, missed private and CD4 specificities.

This clonotype has a count of ten or more. Its antigen is as yet unknown. Separate cDNA molecules each had unique molecular identifiers attached to them. TCRdb called the 5' RACE reads again in MiXCR, with one record for every CDR3 protein. Seen here are about 84,000 distinct CDR3 sequences, about 12% observed once, and the top ten hold roughly 3%. Germline V lookup: CDR1 MNHNY, CDR2 SVGAGI (reference sequence). V lost 4 bases, J lost 4 bases, and 16 bases lay in between. The CDR3 runs to 15 residues. The rearrangement uses TRBV6-6 and TRBJ1-2; D might be TRBD1 (6 bases). This sequence was found in an adult who was a healthcare worker with PCR-confirmed SARS-CoV-2 infection or an uninfected control (not recorded which). Source material: whole blood. The CDR3 here is CASSSPDSGGYGYTF. The CDR3 bases are TGTGCCAGCAGTTCCCCGGACAGCGGAGGCTATGGCTACACCTTC.